What follows are 17 T cell receptor beta chains derived from one specimen sequenced in a study of T cells in Graves' hyperthyroidism and ophthalmopathy. The TCR beta CDR3 regions underwent amplification using RNA transcripts as the source. With the HTBI primer set, the TCR CDR3 went through a first round of RT-PCR. TCRdb reprocessed the multiplex PCR reads via MiXCR and lists one record per CDR3 protein. The repertoire has 600,000 to 800,000 distinct CDR3 sequences, 35% of them found once; the top ten carry roughly 30%. The sequenced sample consisted of blood. These TCRs come from a woman between 35 and 50 years old with Graves' hyperthyroidism.

This clonotype was detected many times. The chain uses TRBV7-2 and TRBJ2-7; D perhaps matches TRBD2 (5 bases). The length of the CDR3 is 14 residues. Germline-derived CDR1 and CDR2 are SGHTA and FQGNSA. V shed 1 base and J shed 6 bases, with 13 bases lying between them. The CDR3 coding sequence is TGTGCCAGCAGCTTAGAGTCGACTACTGGCGAGCAGTACTTC. This translates into CASSLESTTGEQYF. Full variable domain (rest looked up from reference TRBV7-2 and TRBJ2-7): GAGVSQSPSNKVTEKGKDVELRCDPISGHTALYWYRQSLGQGLEFLIYFQGNSAPDKSGLPSDRFSAERTGGSVSTLTIQRTQQEDSAVYLCASSLESTTGEQYFGPGTRLTVT.

The chain is built from TRBV2 and TRBJ1-3; D not certain. This CDR3 contains 12 residues. Germline loops: CDR1 SNHLY, CDR2 FYNNEI. The V gene lost 2 bases and the J gene lost 7 bases, with 6 bases spanning the gap. CDR3 sequence (DNA): TGTGCCAGCAGTGAATCTTGGAACACCATATATTTT. This translates into CASSESWNTIYF.

This clonotype was seen many times. The gene calls are TRBV7-2 and TRBJ2-5; 10 bases map to TRBD1. The length of the CDR3 is 15 residues. Germline V gives CDR1 SGHTA, CDR2 FQGNSA. The V gene end was trimmed by 0 bases and the J gene end by 7 bases; junction bases not matched to a gene: 5. This CDR3 is CASSLATGGTGTQYF. CDR3 coding DNA: TGTGCCAGCAGCTTAGCGACAGGGGGCACGGGGACCCAGTACTTC.

Worth noting for this clonotype: This could be a read error, since a much larger clone is one nucleotide away. The chain couples TRBV9 to TRBJ1-1, with TRBD1 as a possible D gene (5 bases). V was cut by 5 bases and J by 6 bases, with 14 bases left in between. Per the germline V gene, CDR1 is SGDLS and CDR2 is YYNGEE. This CDR3 is built from 13 residues. The CDR3 loop is CASSLGDGPEAFF. DNA of the CDR3: TGTGCCAGCAGTCTCGGGGACGGGCCTGAAGCTTTCTTT.

This clonotype has a count of ten or more. This chain connects TRBV10-3 to TRBJ1-6, with unresolved D. Germline V CDR1 and CDR2: ENHRY, SYGVKD. CDR3 length equals 12 residues. Trimming left V 3 bases short and J 13 bases short, with 10 bases between. CDR3 in amino acids: CAISDPSSPLHF. DNA of the CDR3: TGTGCCATCAGTGACCCGTCATCGCCCCTCCACTTT.

This clonotype appeared many times. This chain connects TRBV6-6 to TRBJ1-5; a possible D gene is TRBD1 (6 bases). The V gene lost 7 bases and the J gene lost 5 bases, with 12 bases spanning the gap. The CDR3 covers 13 residues. Germline V gene sequence: CDR1 MNHNY, CDR2 SVGAGI (reference sequence). The CDR3 nucleotides are TGTGCCAGCACCCAAGCAGGGGATCAGCCCCAGCATTTT. This gives the protein CASTQAGDQPQHF.

This clonotype was detected ten times or more. The rearrangement uses TRBV19 and TRBJ1-1; D unclear. Germline lookup yields CDR1 LNHDA and CDR2 SQIVND (reference sequence). The CDR3 extends over 13 amino acids. The V and J ends lost 7 bases and 6 bases respectively, with 15 bases between them. In DNA form, the CDR3 reads TGTGCCAGTATGTTGGACGGTCGCGCTGAAGCTTTCTTT. It is translated as CASMLDGRAEAFF.

As concerns this clonotype: A single base separates this from a much larger clone, so it may be a read error. This CDR3 is missing its conserved last phenylalanine or tryptophan, likely due to a read error. The V and J genes are TRBV19 and TRBJ1-2, with D possibly being TRBD1 (6 bases). CDR1 is LNHDA, CDR2 SQIVND, per germline (reference sequence). This CDR3 is built from 13 residues. The V end lost 2 bases, the J end lost 8 bases, and 12 bases lay between the germline ends. The CDR3 nucleotides are TGTGCCAGTAGTATACCGGGGGCGTGGGGCTACACCTAC. Its translation: CASSIPGAWGYTY.

The count of this clonotype is one. A single base separates this from a much larger clone, so it may be a read error. The J gene is TRBJ2-5, the V gene TRBV7-9; D gene unclear. This CDR3 has 13 residues. CDR1 SEHNR and CDR2 FQNEAQ come from the germline V gene (reference sequence). CDR3 bases: TGTGCCAGCAGCTTAGCGGGGAAAGAGACCAAGTACTTC. This codes for CASSLAGKETKYF.

The V gene is TRBV12-3 or TRBV12-4, the J gene TRBJ2-7, with TRBD2 as a possible D gene (6 bases). The CDR3 covers 15 residues. The V and J ends lost 2 bases and 4 bases respectively, with 15 bases between them. The CDR3 nucleotides read TGTGCCAGCAGTTTACGGGGGTGGTTTGATTACGAGCAGTACTTC. Amino acid sequence: CASSLRGWFDYEQYF.

This chain connects TRBV7-8 to TRBJ1-5; tentative D call: TRBD1 (6 bases). The CDR3 has 13 amino acids. The V gene's germline CDR1 is SGHVS and CDR2 FQNEAQ. Trimming cost V 5 bases and J 7 bases, with 12 bases left between them. CDR3 DNA: TGTGCCAGCAGCCAAGGGGGTCAGCAGCCCCAGCATTTT. This codes for CASSQGGQQPQHF.

The chain has TRBV4-3 and TRBJ1-1, with a weak D call TRBD1 (6 bases). Between the trimmed V and J ends, which lost 3 bases and 0 bases, there was a span of 11 bases. Germline V gene data show CDR1 as LGHNA and CDR2 as YSLEER. CDR3 length: 15 residues. The CDR3 nucleotides read TGCGCCAGCAGCCAGTTCGGACAGATGAACACTGAAGCTTTCTTT. Translating it yields CASSQFGQMNTEAFF.

This clonotype was seen repeatedly, ten times or more. This chain links TRBV7-2 with TRBJ1-1; a weak D match, TRBD1 (5 bases). The CDR3 is made up of 12 amino acids. Germline CDR1 and CDR2: SGHTA and FQGNSA. V was cut by 5 bases and J by 6 bases, with 10 bases left in between. The CDR3, as DNA: TGTGCCAGCAGCGTTCAGGGTGCTGAAGCTTTCTTT. Its translation: CASSVQGAEAFF.

This clonotype was detected ten times or more. For the CDR3, the DNA is TGTGCCAGCAGTGAGTCTGAATGGCCCCAGCATTTT. It is translated as CASSESEWPQHF. The genes are TRBV25-1 and TRBJ1-5, with D uncertain. Trimming cost V 3 bases and J 9 bases, with 9 bases left between them. The CDR3 contains 12 residues. CDR1 is MGHDK, CDR2 SYGVNS, per germline.

This clonotype showed up many times. CDR3 sequence reads: CASSTLQGLRDGYTF. CDR3 DNA sequence: TGTGCCAGTAGTACCCTACAGGGGCTTAGGGATGGCTACACCTTC. The chain carries TRBV19 and TRBJ1-2, with 7 bases matching TRBD1. J lost 6 bases, V lost 4 bases, and 11 bases had no gene match. In germline, CDR1 is LNHDA, CDR2 SQIVND (reference sequence). The CDR3 is made up of 15 amino acids.

This clonotype showed up just a few times. CDR3 in DNA: TGTGCCAGCAGTCTTACAACAGGGATGGGCAATCAGCCCCAGCATTTT. Its translation: CASSLTTGMGNQPQHF. This chain links TRBV28 with TRBJ1-5, with D tentatively TRBD1 (6 bases). Per the germline V gene, CDR1 is MDHEN and CDR2 is SYDVKM. Trimming took 5 bases from V and 2 from J, leaving 16 bases between them. The CDR3 sequence is 16 residues long.

This clonotype was counted ten times or more. One end of the junction is discordant with germline, which a read error may explain. The chain combines TRBV6-5 with TRBJ2-5; no firm D call. The CDR3 sequence is 15 residues long. Germline V gives CDR1 MNHEY, CDR2 SVGAGI. For the CDR3, the DNA is TGTGCCAGCAGCTACTCCCTGGGTTACCAAGAGACCCAGTACTTC. Translating it yields CASSYSLGYQETQYF.